These 26 T cell receptor beta chains were sequenced from one sample in a study of vaccination and CD4 T cells after COVID-19. TCRdb recomputed calls from the PCR reads with MiXCR, one row per CDR3 protein. The data hold some 18,000 distinct CDR3 sequences, with around three fifths observed a single time. The material sequenced was CD4+ T cells from blood, taken after SARS-CoV-2 vaccination. The receptors come from a human donor who had recovered from COVID-19.

The chain couples TRBV7-9 to TRBJ2-7; 13 bases match TRBD2. Losses at the gene ends were 5 bases for V and 4 bases for J; bases not matched to a gene: 5. This CDR3 comprises 15 residues. Germline-derived CDR1 and CDR2 are SEHNR and FQNEAQ (reference sequence). The CDR3 bases are TGTGCCAGCAGCCAGCGGACTAGCGGGAGATACGAGCAGTACTTC. The encoded protein is CASSQRTSGRYEQYF.

This chain joins TRBV6-2 or TRBV6-3 and TRBJ1-5; tentative D call: TRBD1 (5 bases). The CDR3 length is 13 residues. The V gene lost 7 bases and the J gene lost 9 bases, with 16 bases spanning the gap. The V gene's germline CDR1 is MNHEY and CDR2 SVGEGT. The CDR3 region is CASISTAAGPQHF. The CDR3 DNA sequence: TGTGCCAGCATATCGACAGCCGCTGGGCCCCAGCATTTT.

The chain is built from TRBV20-1 and TRBJ2-2, with D perhaps assigned TRBD1 or TRBD2 (5 bases each). Germline assignment: CDR1 DFQATT and CDR2 SNEGSKA (reference sequence). CDR3 length: 14 residues. The V gene lost 3 bases and the J gene lost 0 bases, with 8 bases spanning the gap. DNA for the CDR3: TGCAGTGCTAGCTGGGGGACGAACACCGGGGAGCTGTTTTTT. Protein sequence: CSASWGTNTGELFF.

This chain connects TRBV10-3 to TRBJ1-6, with no clear D. CDR1 ENHRY and CDR2 SYGVKD come from the germline V gene. There are 14 residues in the CDR3. Trimming pared 8 bases from V and 6 bases from J, leaving 14 bases between. This chain's CDR3 is CAIQEGRINSPLHF. The CDR3 region has the DNA TGTGCCATCCAAGAAGGACGGATTAATTCACCCCTCCACTTT.

This sequence joins TRBV12-3 or TRBV12-4 and TRBJ1-4; 9 bases are a match to TRBD1. This CDR3 contains 16 residues. V dropped 6 bases and J dropped 5; count of bases not matched to a gene: 10. In nucleotides, the CDR3 is TGTGCCAGCAGCGCGACTCCCGGGACAGGGAATGAAAAACTGTTTTTT. Its translation is CASSATPGTGNEKLFF.

This sequence joins TRBV6-1 and TRBJ1-1, with 7 bases lining up with TRBD1. Germline loops: CDR1 MNHNS, CDR2 SASEGT. Losses at the gene ends were 6 bases for V and 5 bases for J; bases not matched to a gene: 18. The CDR3 length is 17 residues. CDR3 loop: CASSDPQKRGRGTEAFF. The CDR3 DNA follows: TGTGCCAGCAGCGACCCCCAGAAGAGGGGGCGCGGGACTGAAGCTTTCTTT.

This clonotype was detected only a few times. This chain joins TRBV27 and TRBJ2-2; D perhaps matches TRBD2 (5 bases). V dropped 2 bases and J dropped 4 bases, with 11 bases sitting between them. Germline lookup yields CDR1 MNHEY and CDR2 SMNVEV (reference sequence). The CDR3 contains 15 residues. This CDR3 reads CASSLRVGSTGELFF. CDR3 DNA: TGTGCCAGCAGTTTAAGGGTAGGGAGCACCGGGGAGCTGTTTTTT.

This clonotype showed up just a few times. V usage is TRBV7-9 and J usage is TRBJ1-2, with 7 bases matching TRBD1. In germline, CDR1 is SEHNR, CDR2 FQNEAQ (reference sequence). V trimming: 1 base; J trimming: 4 bases; junction bases outside the gene matches: 3. The length of the CDR3 is 14 residues. The DNA of the CDR3 is TGTGCCAGCAGCTTAGGACAGGGAGTCTATGGCTACACCTTC. It is translated as CASSLGQGVYGYTF.

The V and J genes are TRBV20-1 and TRBJ2-3, with 9 bases fitting TRBD2. This CDR3 is 18 amino acids long. Looked up from germline, CDR1 is DFQATT and CDR2 is SNEGSKA (reference sequence). Trimming removed 0 bases from V and 5 bases from J; junction bases left unmatched: 15. The CDR3 sequence is CSARDLYLVAGVRDTQYF. The DNA for the CDR3 is TGCAGTGCTAGAGATCTATATTTGGTAGCGGGAGTGAGAGATACGCAGTATTTT.

The rearrangement links TRBV24-1 to TRBJ1-2; D is possibly TRBD1 (5 bases). The CDR3 runs to 13 residues. Germline V CDR1 and CDR2: KGHDR, SFDVKD. Trimming took off 6 bases at V and 8 bases at J, with 15 bases between the two ends. In DNA form, the CDR3 reads TGTGCCACCAGTAGTCGGGGCTGGGACGGCTACACCTTC. Residues: CATSSRGWDGYTF.

The chain combines TRBV7-2 with TRBJ2-1; D is ambiguous. This CDR3 has 16 residues. V dropped 4 bases and J dropped 10 bases, with 23 bases sitting between them. Germline CDR1 and CDR2: SGHTA and FQGNSA. In DNA, the CDR3 is TGTGCCAGCAGCTCAGCTTCTTCGGCCCCCTACACGGAGCAGTTCTTC. Protein sequence: CASSSASSAPYTEQFF. The whole variable domain, remainder taken from reference TRBV7-2 and TRBJ2-1, is GAGVSQSPSNKVTEKGKDVELRCDPISGHTALYWYRQSLGQGLEFLIYFQGNSAPDKSGLPSDRFSAERTGGSVSTLTIQRTQQEDSAVYLCASSSASSAPYTEQFFGPGTRLTVL.

This clonotype was recorded a few times. The CDR3 coding sequence is TGTGCCAGCAGGGTTCTTGGGGAGACCCAGTACTTC. Encoded protein: CASRVLGETQYF. The genes are TRBV28 and TRBJ2-5; no firm D call. The germline V and J ends were trimmed by 6 bases and 5 bases, with 10 bases remaining between them. This CDR3 region has 12 residues. The germline V gene encodes CDR1 MDHEN and CDR2 SYDVKM.

The chain combines TRBV12-3 or TRBV12-4 with TRBJ2-3; D gene ambiguous. The V and J ends lost 2 bases and 5 bases respectively, with 5 bases between them. The CDR3 consists of 12 residues. The CDR3 DNA sequence: TGTGCCAGCAGTTTAAGCCGAGATACGCAGTATTTT. It yields the protein CASSLSRDTQYF.

This chain uses TRBV6-2 or TRBV6-3 with TRBJ2-3, with 9 bases lining up with TRBD2. V shed 2 bases, J shed 4 bases, and the junction held 4 bases outside the gene matches. CDR3 length equals 15 residues. Looked up from germline, CDR1 is MNHEY and CDR2 is SVGEGT. CDR3 nucleotide sequence: TGTGCCAGCAGTTACCCGCGGGAGGGAGCAGATACGCAGTATTTT. Amino acids: CASSYPREGADTQYF.

The chain combines TRBV7-2 with TRBJ2-1; D possibly corresponds to TRBD2 (6 bases). The length of the CDR3 is 16 residues. CDR1 is SGHTA and CDR2 is FQGNSA in the germline V gene. V lost 4 bases and J lost 7, with 20 bases in between. CDR3 region: CASSWGRRAILNEQFF. The DNA for the CDR3 is TGTGCCAGCAGCTGGGGAAGGAGGGCCATTTTGAATGAGCAGTTCTTC.

The chain recombines TRBV4-3 with TRBJ1-2, with 10 bases that match TRBD1. V lost 4 bases to trimming and J lost 4 bases; unmatched junction nucleotides: 0. Germline-derived CDR1 and CDR2 are LGHNA and YSLEER. This CDR3 region has 13 residues. The CDR3 nucleotides are TGCGCCAGCAGCCGGACAGGGGGCTATGGCTACACCTTC. This encodes CASSRTGGYGYTF.

This sequence joins TRBV28 and TRBJ1-2; the D is unclear. The germline V gene has CDR1 MDHEN and CDR2 SYDVKM. This CDR3 is built from 13 residues. The germline V and J ends were trimmed by 5 bases and 0 bases, with 7 bases remaining between them. The CDR3 sequence is CASSRSTNYGYTF. In DNA form, the CDR3 reads TGTGCCAGCAGTCGATCTACTAACTATGGCTACACCTTC.

This chain uses TRBV12-3 or TRBV12-4 with TRBJ2-1; TRBD2 is a possible D gene (5 bases). Trimming shortened V by 6 bases and J by 2 bases, and 11 bases separated the two germline ends. The CDR3 is 14 amino acids. CDR3 sequence: CASRRAETYNEQFF. The CDR3, as DNA: TGTGCCAGCAGGAGAGCGGAAACCTACAATGAGCAGTTCTTC.

The chain couples TRBV7-8 to TRBJ2-7; no clear D. Germline V gene data show CDR1 as SGHVS and CDR2 as FQNEAQ. The V gene lost 5 bases and the J gene lost 3 bases, with 11 bases spanning the gap. The CDR3 covers 13 residues. DNA of the CDR3: TGTGCCAGCAGCCGGGCTACGGGCTACGAGCAGTACTTC. This sequence encodes CASSRATGYEQYF.

V is TRBV20-1 and J is TRBJ2-1; D gene uncertain. The CDR3 totals 16 residues. V was clipped by 4 bases and J by 3 bases, with 19 bases between them. The germline V gene encodes CDR1 DFQATT and CDR2 SNEGSKA (reference sequence). DNA of the CDR3: TGCAGTGCTAACCCAGGTGGAGTGTCTGGCTACAATGAGCAGTTCTTC. It is translated as CSANPGGVSGYNEQFF.

The chain couples TRBV7-8 to TRBJ2-3; possible D gene TRBD1, 6 bases. The CDR3 length is 16 residues. CDR1 is SGHVS, CDR2 FQNEAQ, per germline. V was pared by 5 bases and J by 4 bases, with 19 bases between. The CDR3 nucleotides are TGTGCCAGCAGCCCGGACTTAGGGGGACATCCAGATACGCAGTATTTT. This sequence encodes CASSPDLGGHPDTQYF.

The V gene is TRBV30, the J gene TRBJ1-1; D is possibly TRBD1 (5 bases). CDR1 and CDR2 (germline): GTSNPN, SVGIG (reference sequence). The CDR3 covers 12 residues. The germline V and J ends were trimmed by 5 bases and 11 bases, with 18 bases remaining between them. Here the CDR3 reads CAWLPGPRRAFF. The CDR3 DNA follows: TGTGCCTGGCTTCCGGGACCCCGGCGGGCTTTCTTT.

The chain links TRBV7-9 to TRBJ2-1; D is ambiguous. Germline CDR1 and CDR2: SEHNR and FQNEAQ (reference sequence). The CDR3 extends over 15 amino acids. V was trimmed by 4 bases and J by 7 bases, leaving 17 bases between them. The CDR3 loop is CASSSWLARGNEQFF. The CDR3, as DNA: TGTGCCAGCAGCTCCTGGCTCGCTAGAGGAAATGAGCAGTTCTTC.

The V gene is TRBV5-4, the J gene TRBJ2-5; weak D call: TRBD1 (5 bases). The V end lost 0 bases, the J end lost 7 bases, and 19 bases lay between the germline ends. The CDR3 totals 16 residues. Germline V CDR1 and CDR2: SGHNT, YYREEE (reference sequence). The chain's CDR3 is CASSLEQGPSFRTQYF. The CDR3 nucleotides are TGTGCCAGCAGCTTGGAGCAGGGCCCAAGTTTTAGGACCCAGTACTTC.

The chain uses TRBV20-1 and TRBJ1-5; D might be TRBD1 (6 bases). The CDR3 consists of 13 residues. The V gene's germline CDR1 is DFQATT and CDR2 SNEGSKA (reference sequence). V was clipped by 6 bases and J by 6 bases, with 15 bases between them. The CDR3, as DNA: TGCAGTGCACCGACAGGTAATGGTCAGCCCCAGCATTTT. Translation: CSAPTGNGQPQHF.

Notes on this clonotype: The junction differs from germline at one of its ends, possibly a read error. The chain couples TRBV2 to TRBJ2-3, with a possible D match to TRBD1 (5 bases). Germline loops: CDR1 SNHLY, CDR2 FYNNEI. The CDR3 has 14 amino acids. The CDR3 DNA is TGTGCCAGCAGTGACCAGGGAATCACAAATACGCAGTATTTT. It codes for CASSDQGITNTQYF.